The 27 T cell receptor beta chains reported below all come from one sample, sequenced in a study of shared clonotypes between healthy human individuals. Clones were read by immunoSEQ multiplex PCR, and TCRdb kept only the in-frame ones, dropping some. The sample contains around 2.3 million clones, almost 96% of which appear only once. Sequencing was carried out using naive CD4+ T cells sorted from blood. Specified subset: CD45RA+ positively selected. These receptors were collected from a young man in good health.

Only one count was recorded for this clone. This sample also contains other DNA sequences that code for the same CDR3. The V and J genes are TRBV18 and TRBJ2-5, with TRBD2 as a possible D gene (6 bases). Germline lookup yields CDR1 KGHSH and CDR2 LQKENI. The ends were cut back, 6 bases at V and 1 base at J, with 12 bases in the middle. The CDR3 has 14 residues. The CDR3 DNA follows: TGTGCCAGCTCCCCCGGGAGAACCCAAGAGACCCAGTACTTC. This translates into CASSPGRTQETQYF. The whole variable domain, filled in from reference TRBV18 and TRBJ2-5, reads NAGVMQNPRHLVRRRGQEARLRCSPMKGHSHVYWYRQLPEEGLKFMVYLQKENIIDESGMPKERFSAEFPKEGPSILRIQQVVRGDSAAYFCASSPGRTQETQYFGPGTRLLVL.

The chain's CDR3 is CASRLDGVLYEQYF. The CDR3 nucleotides read TGTGCCAGCAGATTGGACGGAGTCCTTTACGAGCAGTACTTC. This chain uses TRBV6-1 with TRBJ2-7; D is ambiguous. Germline V gives CDR1 MNHNS, CDR2 SASEGT. This CDR3 spans 14 amino acids. V shed 6 bases and J shed 4 bases, with 16 bases lying between them.

Only one count was recorded for this clone. The CDR3 DNA reads TGTGCCAGCTCTCCGGGAACAGGGCTCTATAATTCACCCCTCCACTTT. The encoded protein is CASSPGTGLYNSPLHF. This sequence joins TRBV18 and TRBJ1-6; D may be TRBD1 (6 bases). Trimming stripped 6 bases from V and 3 bases from J, with 15 bases between. CDR1 and CDR2 (germline): KGHSH, LQKENI. This CDR3 has 16 residues. Drawing the rest from reference TRBV18 and TRBJ1-6, the complete variable domain is NAGVMQNPRHLVRRRGQEARLRCSPMKGHSHVYWYRQLPEEGLKFMVYLQKENIIDESGMPKERFSAEFPKEGPSILRIQQVVRGDSAAYFCASSPGTGLYNSPLHFGNGTRLTVT.

This chain connects TRBV6-4 to TRBJ1-2; TRBD1 is a possible D gene (6 bases). Trimming left V 10 bases short and J 4 bases short, with 13 bases between. The CDR3 extends over 12 amino acids. Per germline, CDR1 MRHNA and CDR2 SNTAGT. The CDR3 reads CATLRGGYGYTF. The CDR3 DNA follows: TGTGCCACCTTGAGAGGGGGCTATGGCTACACCTTC.

In regard to this clone: Other DNA variants within this sample encode the same CDR3. The chain recombines TRBV5-6 with TRBJ2-7; a weak D match, TRBD2 (6 bases). Germline-derived CDR1 and CDR2 are SGHDT and YYEEEE. V dropped 0 bases and J dropped 7 bases, with 8 bases sitting between them. The CDR3 totals 12 residues. The DNA for the CDR3 is TGTGCCAGCAGCTTGGTGGGACTTGAGCAGTACTTC. Translation gives CASSLVGLEQYF.

CDR3 sequence: CASSRTGAETQYF. CDR3 DNA sequence: TGTGCCAGCAGCCGGACAGGGGCAGAGACCCAGTACTTC. J is TRBJ2-5 and V is TRBV27, with 9 positions matching TRBD1. This CDR3 is built from 13 residues. V lost 6 bases and J lost 4; bases outside the gene matches: 3. CDR1 is MNHEY and CDR2 is SMNVEV in the germline V gene (reference sequence).

Note on this clone: Germline and junction disagree at one end, which may indicate a read error. The chain carries TRBV18 and TRBJ2-2; TRBD1 matches 7 bases. Germline assignment: CDR1 KGHSH and CDR2 LQKENI. This CDR3 is 13 amino acids long. The CDR3 DNA reads TGCGGTGGGACAGCCCCGAACACCGGGGAGCTGTTTTTT. Protein sequence: CGGTAPNTGELFF.

This chain joins TRBV10-2 and TRBJ2-3, with TRBD2 identical over 14 bases. The V segment lost 3 bases and the J segment 6 bases; nucleotides outside the gene matches: 2. Germline-derived CDR1 and CDR2 are WSHSY and SAAADI. This CDR3 has 15 amino acids. The CDR3 region has the DNA TGCGCCAGCAGTGACGGACTAGCGGGGGGCGATACGCAGTATTTT. It yields the protein CASSDGLAGGDTQYF.

The V and J genes are TRBV6-1 and TRBJ2-3; 10 nucleotides match TRBD2. Per the germline V gene, CDR1 is MNHNS and CDR2 is SASEGT. The CDR3 loop spans 15 amino acids. After removal of 2 bases from V and 6 bases from J, the junction contained 5 bases not matched to a gene. The CDR3 nucleotides are TGTGCCAGCAGTGAACTAAGCGGGGGGGCGGATACGCAGTATTTT. Its translation is CASSELSGGADTQYF.

Comments on this clone: The sample holds other DNA sequences that translate to the same CDR3. The chain joins TRBV5-1 to TRBJ1-5; D gene unclear. Per the germline V gene, CDR1 is SGHRS and CDR2 is YFSETQ. The CDR3 extends over 14 amino acids. V was cut by 0 bases and J by 2 bases, with 6 bases left in between. In DNA, the CDR3 is TGCGCCAGCAGCTTGGACAGCGGCAATCAGCCCCAGCATTTT. Translated, it gives CASSLDSGNQPQHF.

This chain uses TRBV7-2 with TRBJ1-5; D is unclear. In germline, CDR1 is SGHTA, CDR2 FQGNSA. The CDR3 has 15 amino acids. The V gene lost 2 bases and the J gene lost 8 bases, with 16 bases spanning the gap. As DNA, the CDR3 is TGTGCCAGCAGCTTAAGACATGCAGGAAGTAAGCCCCAGCATTTT. Translation gives CASSLRHAGSKPQHF. Variable domain in full (rest from reference TRBV7-2 and TRBJ1-5): GAGVSQSPSNKVTEKGKDVELRCDPISGHTALYWYRQSLGQGLEFLIYFQGNSAPDKSGLPSDRFSAERTGGSVSTLTIQRTQQEDSAVYLCASSLRHAGSKPQHFGDGTRLSIL.

The rearrangement links TRBV6-6 to TRBJ2-1; maybe TRBD2 (5 bases). Germline lookup yields CDR1 MNHNY and CDR2 SVGAGI (reference sequence). Trimming pared 6 bases from V and 2 bases from J, leaving 8 bases between. This CDR3 has 13 residues. The CDR3 nucleotides read TGTGCCAGCAGCCCCGGGGCCTACAATGAGCAGTTCTTC. Translating it yields CASSPGAYNEQFF.

The chain carries TRBV5-1 and TRBJ1-2, with D unresolved. There are 12 residues in the CDR3. Trimming left V 0 bases short and J 7 bases short, with 7 bases between. The germline V gene has CDR1 SGHRS and CDR2 YFSETQ. CDR3 coding DNA: TGCGCCAGCAGCTTGGACGCGGCTGGCTACACCTTC. It yields the protein CASSLDAAGYTF. Full variable domain (remainder filled in from reference TRBV5-1 and TRBJ1-2): KAGVTQTPRYLIKTRGQQVTLSCSPISGHRSVSWYQQTPGQGLQFLFEYFSETQRNKGNFPGRFSGRQFSNSRSEMNVSTLELGDSALYLCASSLDAAGYTFGSGTRLTVV.

J is TRBJ1-1 and V is TRBV6-5, with D possibly being TRBD1 (6 bases). Germline CDR1 reads MNHEY; CDR2 reads SVGAGI. This CDR3 is 15 amino acids long. V lost 5 bases and J 4 bases, leaving 17 bases between the germline ends. CDR3 bases: TGTGCCAGCAGTAAATACCCAGGGGCTCGCACTGAAGCTTTCTTT. This gives the protein CASSKYPGARTEAFF.

Comment on this clone: Distinct nucleotide sequences in the sample also encode this CDR3. The chain joins TRBV19 to TRBJ1-1; possible D gene TRBD1, 5 bases. Germline CDR1 reads LNHDA; CDR2 reads SQIVND (reference sequence). The CDR3 runs 15 residues. V was shortened by 1 base and J by 1 base, with 10 bases between the two germline ends. In DNA, the CDR3 is TGTGCCAGTAGTATAGGACAGACCCAGAACACTGAAGCTTTCTTT. Its protein product is CASSIGQTQNTEAFF.

In nucleotides, the CDR3 is TGTGCCAGCTCACCTGGACAGGGACAGACCTACGAGCAGTACTTC. It is translated as CASSPGQGQTYEQYF. V usage is TRBV18 and J usage is TRBJ2-7; 8 bases match TRBD1. CDR1 and CDR2 from the germline V gene are KGHSH and LQKENI. The trim removed 3 bases at V and 2 bases at J, leaving 6 bases unmatched. The CDR3 totals 15 residues.

The V gene is TRBV10-3, the J gene TRBJ1-2, with 10 nucleotides matching TRBD1. Germline V lookup: CDR1 ENHRY, CDR2 SYGVKD. This CDR3 spans 15 amino acids. Trimming at V came to 2 bases and at J to 4 bases, leaving 4 bases not matched to a gene. The CDR3 spells CAISEGTGVAYGYTF. The CDR3 nucleotides are TGTGCCATCAGTGAGGGGACAGGGGTCGCCTATGGCTACACCTTC.

In its sample, this clone was seen once. This rearrangement joins TRBV9 to TRBJ2-3, with 10 bases fitting TRBD1. The V and J ends lost 3 bases and 6 bases, in that order; junction bases with no gene match: 7. The CDR3 length is 15 residues. The V gene's germline CDR1 is SGDLS and CDR2 YYNGEE. This CDR3 reads CASSGRDRGADTQYF. The CDR3 nucleotides read TGTGCCAGCAGCGGCCGGGACAGGGGCGCGGATACGCAGTATTTT.

The rearrangement uses TRBV18 and TRBJ1-5, with a tentative D call TRBD1 (5 bases). Trimming took off 0 bases at V and 9 bases at J, with 12 bases between the two ends. This CDR3 has 14 amino acids. CDR1 is KGHSH, CDR2 LQKENI, per germline. The CDR3 reads CASSPPNQGGPQHF. The DNA of the CDR3 is TGTGCCAGCTCACCACCGAATCAGGGCGGGCCCCAGCATTTT.

This sequence joins TRBV10-3 and TRBJ2-5, with 10 bases lining up with TRBD2. CDR3 length equals 15 residues. V lost 0 bases to trimming and J lost 5 bases; unmatched junction nucleotides: 3. CDR1 is ENHRY and CDR2 is SYGVKD in the germline V gene. The CDR3, as DNA: TGTGCCATCAGTGAGTCGCTAGCGGGAGTGGAGACCCAGTACTTC. This gives the protein CAISESLAGVETQYF.

This clone was observed a single time. The chain is built from TRBV6-6 and TRBJ2-7, with D unresolved. This CDR3 contains 11 residues. Germline CDR1 and CDR2: MNHNY and SVGAGI (reference sequence). Trimming removed 5 bases at V and 3 bases at J, with 5 bases between. CDR3 region: CASSGYYEQYF. The CDR3 region has the DNA TGTGCCAGCAGTGGTTACTACGAGCAGTACTTC.

This chain connects TRBV4-2 to TRBJ2-1; D unresolved. Germline V gives CDR1 LGHNA, CDR2 YNFKEQ. Between the trimmed V and J ends, which lost 0 bases and 15 bases, there was a span of 12 bases. The CDR3 spans 12 residues. The CDR3 loop is CASSQEGLSRFF. Written as DNA, the CDR3 is TGTGCCAGCAGCCAAGAAGGTCTCTCACGGTTCTTC.

The rearrangement links TRBV15 to TRBJ2-7; no clear D gene. The V and J ends lost 0 bases and 13 bases respectively, with 16 bases between them. The CDR3 sequence is 13 residues long. Germline V gives CDR1 LNHNV, CDR2 YYDKDF (reference sequence). For the CDR3, the DNA is TGTGCCACCAGCAGAGATTATTTATCAGAGACCTACTTC. Protein sequence: CATSRDYLSETYF.

This chain joins TRBV5-1 and TRBJ2-7; 10 bases line up with TRBD1. The germline CDR1 and CDR2 sequences are SGHRS and YFSETQ. The CDR3 sequence is 15 residues long. V gave up 4 bases and J gave up 5 bases; unmatched junction bases: 9. The CDR3 here is CASSVNRDRGHEQYF. The CDR3 coding sequence is TGCGCCAGCAGCGTAAACCGGGACAGGGGCCACGAGCAGTACTTC.

The V and J genes are TRBV6-5 and TRBJ1-2; unclear D gene. V lost 2 bases and J 8 bases, leaving 15 bases between the germline ends. Germline V gives CDR1 MNHEY, CDR2 SVGAGI. The CDR3 runs 14 residues. Here the CDR3 DNA reads TGTGCCAGCAGTTACAAGGGCGGTACTAGGGGCTACACCTTC. It yields the protein CASSYKGGTRGYTF.

CDR3: CSVQGWSEQFF. Written as DNA, the CDR3 is TGCAGCGTACAGGGGTGGAGTGAGCAGTTCTTC. The V call is TRBV29-1, the J call TRBJ2-1; 7 nucleotides line up with TRBD1. CDR1 is SQVTM and CDR2 is ANQGSEA in the germline V gene. The ends lost 6 bases at V and 9 bases at J; junction bases unmatched: 5. The CDR3 has 11 residues.

Remarks on this clone: At the DNA level, this CDR3 is encoded by other sequences in the same sample as well. V usage is TRBV27 and J usage is TRBJ1-1; D is ambiguous. The V gene lost 5 bases and the J gene lost 1 base, with 8 bases spanning the gap. In germline, CDR1 is MNHEY, CDR2 SMNVEV (reference sequence). The CDR3 covers 13 residues. The CDR3 protein is CASSRTENTEAFF. The CDR3 nucleotides read TGTGCCAGCAGTCGGACGGAGAACACTGAAGCTTTCTTT.